The T cell receptor beta chain described here comes from a study of cytomegalovirus exposure and HLA in healthy donors (dated by TCRdb to 2016 to 2017). Regarding the study in general: According to an earlier analysis of 587 of the donors, about 170 million T cells yielded 90 million to 130 million unique TCR beta sequences and about 300 Gb of sequence data. Approximately 300 gigabases of sequencing data and approximately 92 million unique TCR sequences made up an early release that covered several hundred HLA-typed donors. Of the roughly 410 genotyped donors, 65% to 90% were placed in the genetic ancestry cluster associated with self-reported Caucasian donors. The study aimed to test whether cataloging public T cell receptors could reveal signatures of past pathogen exposure. Using immunosequencing, the study profiled T cell repertoires from about 610 subjects and related those repertoires to cytomegalovirus serostatus. In addition to the first cohort of approximately 650 subjects, a separate validation cohort of 120 different subjects was used. High-throughput TCR immunosequencing, statistical association of individual TCRs with disease status, and machine learning were combined to predict cytomegalovirus infection status. A later analysis re-analyzed previously published TCR beta repertoires from approximately 670 donors and added high-resolution HLA genotyping to study TCR occurrence patterns. In the later analysis, no new phenotypic data were used to find candidate immune exposures; instead, reliance was placed on TCR beta sequences and their occurrence across donors. An earlier analysis of 587 of the donors used high-throughput TCR beta sequencing to judge whether each TCR beta V gene segment behaved as functional or pseudogenic. Donor age, sex, ethnicity and CMV serostatus were collected together with the repertoire data. A later genetic analysis took genome-wide SNP genotypes for about 60% of the roughly 670 donors and used that subset as a discovery cohort. All discovery cohort repertoires had been generated using a single sequencing platform. Both class I and class II loci were covered by HLA typing, at four-digit resolution. Typing coverage differed by locus: A, B, C, DRB1 and DQB1 were typed in roughly 620-640 donors, DQA1 in 522, DPA1 in around 600, and DPB1 in roughly 470. Roughly 5 DR-DQ haplotypes were handled as single units for association and clustering because linkage in the cohort was strong. Among about 400 genotyped donors of the cohort, an average of about 220,000 unique TCR beta nucleotide sequences was sequenced per donor, of which 15% to 20% were non-productive.

To prepare the library, the immunoSEQ multiplex PCR assay was applied. A mixture of 60 forward primers for TCR Vbeta segments and 13 reverse primers for TCR Jbeta segments was used in the multiplex PCR. A multiplex PCR assay on genomic DNA amplified the CDR3 region of rearranged TCR beta genes. On the Illumina HiSeq System, the amplified TCR beta libraries were sequenced as 87-base-pair reads. The published analysis was carried out like this. A later analysis tallied around 82 million unique TCR beta chains across the 666 repertoires, and about 12 million of those chains were shared by two or more donors. A nearest-neighbor algorithm error-corrected the raw reads and collapsed the reads into unique sequences, merging closely related sequences to remove PCR and sequencing errors. To assign V, D and J gene segments, CDR3 sequences were aligned to IMGT reference sequences. For a sequence to be retained, a match of at least six nucleotides to both a V gene segment and a J gene segment was required. A rearrangement counted as productive if the CDR3 had no stop codons and remained in frame with V and J, and every other rearrangement counted as non-productive. Following IMGT convention, CDR3 was defined as the stretch from the second conserved V-encoded cysteine up to the conserved J-encoded phenylalanine. In an earlier analysis of around 540 of the donors, sequences lacking an unambiguous match to a single V gene segment were excluded. In an earlier analysis of 587 of the donors, V segments were called functional above 56.7% productive rearrangements and were called segregating when the between-donor standard deviation exceeded 5%. A statistical classification framework was built for diagnosing cytomegalovirus status from the catalog of TCR beta chain sequences. In a later analysis, TCR nucleotide sequences were compared against IMGT/GENE-DB human TR gene sequences so that V and J genes could be assigned. Using the TCRdist pipeline, a later analysis assigned CDR3 sequences along with most-parsimonious VDJ recombination scenarios. In a later analysis, each TCR beta chain was defined by its CDR3 amino acid sequence together with its V-gene family, and reads lacking a unique V-gene family were excluded. In a later analysis, around 650 highly shared, low-generation-probability nucleotide sequences were removed to address suspected cross-contamination and a sequencing artifact. In a later analysis, a clonal expansion index was calculated for each public chain from normalized within-repertoire ranks of inferred template counts. A later analysis computed generation probabilities with a VDJ recombination model fitted to out-of-frame rearrangements, and checked the results against IGoR. In a later analysis, TCR-TCR, TCR-HLA and TCR-CMV co-occurrence was scored with hypergeometric tests, and a repertoire-size bias correction was applied to TCR pairs. A later analysis estimated false discovery rates by permuting HLA or CMV assignments 20 times. In a later analysis, co-occurring TCRs were grouped with DBSCAN, and TCRdist sequence similarity was added when clustering was performed within HLA-allele-positive subsets. Repertoires with fewer than 30,000 or more than 120,000 public chains, plus five repertoires with anomalous nucleotide sharing, were excluded from co-occurrence clustering. This is the immuneACCESS table as TCRdb keeps it, with only in-frame sequences that have V and J called. A part of the clones is gone; compared with another copy, unresolved V genes explain less than half, and the rest is unexplained. Clone size and V and J calls were adopted from that table, with D and trimming inferred from the DNA. The sample contains 240,000 or so clones, over 80% of them found a single time. The ten top clones hold around 5% of the sample.

A note on this clone: This receptor's antigen is unknown. No qualities accompany the bases; no much larger clone lies one base away.

In the germline V gene, CDR1 corresponds to SGHDT and CDR2 to YYEEEE. The CDR3 contains 16 residues, cysteine and phenylalanine counted. Left in the record is the CDR3 DNA by itself, 48 bases read in frame from the first base. V loses 4 bases, J loses 3 bases, and the germline ends lie 20 bases apart. Points the paper makes about the study in general: A cluster of highly shared sequence variants was judged likely to be a technical artifact of the sequencing pipeline. A later analysis found that HLA-associated TCR beta chains were more clonally expanded and had lower generation probabilities than equally common non-associated chains. In an earlier analysis of over 550 of the donors, most TCR beta V segments were observed in productive rearrangements about 90% or about 30% of the time, broadly matching IMGT annotations. In a later genetic analysis, a missense DCLRE1C variant was associated with V-gene and J-gene trimming of TCR beta chains, and the association was replicated in an independent cohort. Across donors, most TCR sequences were observed very rarely, whereas some public TCRs were present in many individuals. Compared with the approximately 710-donor mean, donors in an Asian-associated ancestry cluster had fewer N-insertions in productive TCRs, according to a later genetic analysis. Because counts were too low, more than 15 rarely observed V segments, including chromosome 9 orphons, were excluded from the earlier analysis of fewer than 650 of the donors. In this cohort, only TCR beta chains were sequenced, and detectable features were limited by the absence of alpha or paired-chain data. A further reported finding was that TCR beta sequences accurately predicted the HLA-A and HLA-B alleles for most subjects in the first cohort. In the study, 150 to 200 TCR beta chains were listed as associated with cytomegalovirus. The classifier was reported to diagnose cytomegalovirus status with high specificity and sensitivity in both the original cohort and the validation cohort. In vitro tests confirmed that a few of the cytomegalovirus-associated TCR beta chains recognize cytomegalovirus antigens. Correlated functional status among segregating V segments might reflect linkage disequilibrium, but an unknown experimental factor could not be ruled out. Some IMGT-functional V segments, including TRBV6-2 and TRBV6-3, could not be told apart with the 87-base-pair reads, so those segments were excluded. Presence/absence analyses assumed roughly uniform sequencing depth across donors, an assumption that may not hold. In a later analysis, some 17,000 TCR beta sequences were associated with specific HLA alleles at a false discovery rate of 0.05. According to a later analysis, most CMV-associated TCR beta chains appeared to be HLA-restricted, and the HLA associations seemed to be driven largely by CMV exposure. CMV serostatus was the only immune exposure information available for the cohort. It was suggested by the authors that the approach could potentially be generalized to other disease states and immunological phenotypes. In a later analysis, TCR association rates were found to vary across HLA loci, with the most associated TCRs seen for DRB1 alleles and the fewest for HLA-C alleles. Because HLA typing was missing for some donors at each locus, association tests included only the typed subset. According to a later analysis, parvovirus B19, influenza, CMV and Epstein-Barr virus appeared linked to several top co-occurrence clusters. When HLA alleles, especially DR and DQ, strongly co-occurred, attributing TCR associations to individual alleles was difficult.

The cohort was made up of roughly 670 healthy bone marrow donors. At the time of sampling, all cohort members were nominally healthy, though unrecorded immune exposures were likely present. The donor tested CMV seropositive, placing the donor among the roughly 300 seropositive members of the cohort. Every donor gave a peripheral blood sample, and the peripheral blood mononuclear cells from that sample were used for TCR beta sequencing. Genomic DNA was extracted from the blood cell samples with the Qiagen DNeasy Blood Extraction Kit. This clonotype originated in a middle-aged woman in good health and CMV-seropositive. The chain couples TRBV5-6 to TRBJ2-7, with no D gene named confidently. Material: PBMCs. The DNA sequence reads TGTGCCAGCAGCGATAGGATACGGGTCCTCGGCTACGAGCAGTACTTC. This is translated as CASSDRIRVLGYEQYF.